The table lists the clone carrying this T cell receptor beta chain with many counts. Antigen specificity is unknown. These data are taken from a study of CD8 T cells in ankylosing spondylitis. Study-wide results and limits: Clones tied to disease were said to be significantly enriched in matched ankylosing spondylitis synovial fluid. CD8+ disease-linked clones were present at relatively low frequencies in blood. In reactive arthritis synovial fluid and blood, some motif variants had been reported before. Within ankylosing spondylitis blood, a TCR beta motif made up of seven to nine highly homologous variants appeared to be characteristic.

This CDR3 comprises 15 residues. The germline CDR1 and CDR2 sequences are LNHNV and YYDKDF (reference sequence). V was clipped by 2 bases and J by 0 bases, with 10 bases between them. Quantitative molecular-barcoded 5'-RACE generated the TCR beta libraries. From the 5' RACE reads, TCRdb called clonotypes with MiXCR, one entry per CDR3 protein. The table has about 210,000 distinct CDR3 sequences, just under 7.5% seen once. This receptor was identified in a male donor with ankylosing spondylitis. The sequenced sample consisted of blood, either unsorted or a sorted T cell fraction (not recorded which). This chain connects TRBV15 to TRBJ1-1, with D hard to call. The chain's CDR3 is CATSRPRSLNTEAFF. CDR3 nucleotide sequence: TGTGCCACCAGCAGACCCCGGTCGTTGAACACTGAAGCTTTCTTT.